The 8 T cell receptor beta chains given below trace back to one sample, sequenced in a study of beta chain features in type 1 diabetes. Expressed TCRB transcripts got sequenced, as all isolated RNA was reverse transcribed. This table comes from immunoSEQ multiplex PCR, and its TCRdb copy is limited to in-frame clones, with some not included. The data contain 400,000 to 600,000 clones, around 30% of them singletons. Sequenced input: naive CD4+ T cells from blood. The receptors were sampled from a man aged 18 to 30 in good health.

The chain combines TRBV18 with TRBJ2-3; no firm D call. V lost 6 bases, J lost 0 bases, and 7 bases lay in between. CDR1 and CDR2 (germline): KGHSH, LQKENI. This CDR3 comprises 13 residues. The CDR3 sequence is CASSRFSTDTQYF. CDR3 nucleotide sequence: TGTGCCAGCTCGCGCTTTAGCACAGATACGCAGTATTTT.

This sequence joins TRBV5-4 and TRBJ2-1, with TRBD2 matching over 11 bases. Germline CDR1 and CDR2: SGHNT and YYREEE (reference sequence). V shed 3 bases and J 4 bases; nucleotides not matched to a gene: 3. This CDR3 has 15 residues. CDR3 amino acids: CASSSGLAGYNEQFF. The CDR3 nucleotides are TGTGCCAGCAGCTCCGGACTAGCGGGTTACAATGAGCAGTTCTTC.

A remark on this clone: Other DNA sequences within the sample encode an identical CDR3. The chain is built from TRBV20-1 and TRBJ1-3; D not certain. The CDR3 totals 11 residues. Germline CDR1 DFQATT, CDR2 SNEGSKA (reference sequence). Trimming removed 2 bases at V and 3 bases at J, with 2 bases between. Here the CDR3 reads CSARSGNTIYF. Here the CDR3 DNA reads TGCAGTGCTAGAAGTGGAAACACCATATATTTT.

This clone was seen a single time. The V call is TRBV2, the J call TRBJ2-7, with 8 bases aligning to TRBD2. Germline CDR1 SNHLY, CDR2 FYNNEI. Trimming at V came to 7 bases and at J to 3 bases, leaving 14 bases not matched to a gene. This CDR3 is 16 amino acids long. The CDR3 DNA sequence: TGTGCCAGCAATTTCGGCAGCGGGAGCCTTAACTACGAGCAGTACTTC. Its protein product is CASNFGSGSLNYEQYF.

There are a few counts of this clone. At one end the junction does not follow the germline gene, possibly because of a read error. The chain joins TRBV29-1 to TRBJ2-6; possible D gene TRBD1, 6 bases. Germline V gives CDR1 SQVTM, CDR2 ANQGSEA. This CDR3 has 15 amino acids. In nucleotides, the CDR3 is TGCAGCGTTGGGACAGCCAGCTCTGGGGCCAACGGCCTGACTTTC. Translating gives CSVGTASSGANGLTF.

This clone was counted only a few times. The chain recombines TRBV30 with TRBJ2-3, with 7 bases identical to TRBD2. The germline CDR1 and CDR2 sequences are GTSNPN and SVGIG (reference sequence). V dropped 0 bases and J dropped 5; count of bases not matched to a gene: 5. This CDR3 comprises 14 residues. Written as DNA, the CDR3 is TGTGCCTGGAGTGTCGGACTAGTTGGAGATACGCAGTATTTT. This sequence encodes CAWSVGLVGDTQYF.

The chain couples TRBV4-3 to TRBJ1-5; unclear D gene. Trimming took off 2 bases at V and 2 bases at J, with 19 bases between the two ends. The CDR3 is made up of 18 amino acids. Germline CDR1 reads LGHNA; CDR2 reads YSLEER. The CDR3 loop reads CASSQRTGSLGGNQPQHF. CDR3 bases: TGCGCCAGCAGCCAACGGACTGGGTCGCTTGGGGGCAATCAGCCCCAGCATTTT.

Points on this clone: In the same sample, other DNA sequences code for this CDR3. The V call is TRBV20-1, the J call TRBJ2-1; D gene uncertain. Trimming stripped 3 bases from V and 6 bases from J, with 6 bases between. Germline lookup yields CDR1 DFQATT and CDR2 SNEGSKA (reference sequence). CDR3 length: 11 residues. The CDR3, as DNA: TGCAGTGCTAGTCGTAGCAATGAGCAGTTCTTC. Translated, it gives CSASRSNEQFF.